The 5 T cell receptor beta chains below were found in one sample sequenced in a study of blood T cell repertoires in COVID-19. Using immunoSEQ multiplex PCR, the repertoire was profiled, and TCRdb retains in-frame clones only, with some absent. The data contain under 300,000 clones, about nine tenths of them singletons. The specimen was peripheral blood. The source of these receptors is a man aged 60 to 69 who had recovered from COVID-19.

This chain joins TRBV19 and TRBJ1-5; 9 bases match TRBD1. V trimming: 7 bases; J trimming: 6 bases; junction bases outside the gene matches: 13. Germline assignment: CDR1 LNHDA and CDR2 SQIVND (reference sequence). The CDR3 covers 16 residues. The CDR3 nucleotides are TGTGCCAGTAAACTGGGACAGGGAGGTTTACGTCAGCCCCAGCATTTT. Protein product: CASKLGQGGLRQPQHF.

J is TRBJ2-3 and V is TRBV7-9; 11 bases match TRBD1. CDR3 length: 16 residues. Germline loops: CDR1 SEHNR, CDR2 FQNEAQ (reference sequence). The J segment lost 4 bases and the V segment lost 0 bases, leaving 3 bases of the junction unmatched. Here the CDR3 DNA reads TGTGCCAGCAGCTTAGCCGGGACAGGGGGTCCAGATACGCAGTATTTT. It encodes CASSLAGTGGPDTQYF.

The V and J genes are TRBV7-9 and TRBJ2-3; 7 bases map to TRBD2. Per the germline V gene, CDR1 is SEHNR and CDR2 is FQNEAQ (reference sequence). The J segment lost 3 bases and the V segment lost 6 bases, leaving 6 bases of the junction unmatched. This CDR3 is built from 14 residues. In DNA form, the CDR3 reads TGTGCCAGCAGTCCAAGCGGGGCGACAGATACGCAGTATTTT. Translation gives CASSPSGATDTQYF.

This clone was observed a few times. The J gene is TRBJ1-1, the V gene TRBV14; 10 bases are a match to TRBD1. This CDR3 is 16 amino acids long. J gave up 2 bases and V 5 bases, and 8 bases lay outside the gene matches. From germline, CDR1 is SGHDN and CDR2 FVKESK. In nucleotides, the CDR3 is TGTGCCAGCAGCACCCCGGGACAGGGGACAAACACTGAAGCTTTCTTT. Translating gives CASSTPGQGTNTEAFF.

Of note for this clone: The sample holds other DNA sequences that translate to the same CDR3. This CDR3 is CASSRGQSYNEQFF. The CDR3 nucleotides are TGTGCCAGCAGCCGTGGACAGTCCTACAATGAGCAGTTCTTC. The chain employs TRBV7-2 and TRBJ2-1; D is possibly TRBD1 (6 bases). The length of the CDR3 is 14 residues. Germline values: CDR1 SGHTA, CDR2 FQGNSA. The ends were cut back, 5 bases at V and 1 base at J, with 9 bases in the middle.